A single sample gave rise to the 12 T cell receptor beta chains below, sequenced in a study of T cell responses to AZD1222 COVID-19 vaccine. Libraries were prepared by immunoSEQ multiplex PCR; TCRdb keeps only in-frame clonotypes and omits some of them. The table includes 150,000 to 200,000 clones, nearly 95% detected once. This material consisted of peripheral blood, taken on day 0 of AZD1222 vaccination. Source of these receptors: an adult in good health.

The J gene is TRBJ2-4, the V gene TRBV5-4; D perhaps matches TRBD1 (6 bases). Trimming stripped 4 bases from V and 3 bases from J, with 11 bases between. The CDR3 totals 14 residues. Germline loops: CDR1 SGHNT, CDR2 YYREEE (reference sequence). CDR3 nucleotides: TGTGCCAGCAGCATACAGGGCTTCAAAAACATTCAGTACTTC. This encodes CASSIQGFKNIQYF.

In its sample, this clone was seen once. Here the CDR3 DNA reads TGCGCCAGCAGCCCCTCGGGGACAGAGAAGACCCAGTACTTC. Translating it yields CASSPSGTEKTQYF. The chain carries TRBV5-1 and TRBJ2-5; TRBD1 aligns across 7 bases. Unmatched junction bases numbered 9, after V lost 4 bases and J lost 6 bases. The germline V gene has CDR1 SGHRS and CDR2 YFSETQ. This CDR3 has 14 residues.

The chain employs TRBV7-7 and TRBJ2-1, with 7 bases identical to TRBD2. CDR1 is SSHAT and CDR2 is FNYEAQ in the germline V gene (reference sequence). V was pared by 5 bases and J by 7 bases, with 11 bases of the junction left unmatched. The CDR3 contains 15 residues. This CDR3 reads CASSPGTTSGNEQFF. In DNA form, the CDR3 reads TGTGCCAGCAGCCCAGGGACTACATCGGGAAATGAGCAGTTCTTC.

This chain uses TRBV28 with TRBJ1-5; TRBD1 matches at 9 bases. V lost 4 bases, J lost 7 bases, and 8 bases stayed unmatched. Per the germline V gene, CDR1 is MDHEN and CDR2 is SYDVKM. The CDR3 sequence is 15 residues long. The CDR3 coding sequence is TGTGCCAGCAGTTCCCGACAGGGGGAGGGCCAGCCCCAGCATTTT. Translation gives CASSSRQGEGQPQHF.

The CDR3 here is CASSPPPGLLATNEKLFF. The CDR3, as DNA: TGCGCCAGCAGTCCCCCCCCGGGGCTACTTGCAACTAATGAAAAACTGTTTTTT. The chain is built from TRBV23-1 and TRBJ1-4, with a tentative D call TRBD1 (5 bases). TRBV23-1 is labeled an ORF, and its function is uncertain. CDR3 length: 18 amino acids. V gave up 4 bases and J gave up 0 bases, with 18 bases separating them.

J is TRBJ2-5 and V is TRBV9, with D unresolved. This CDR3 has 16 amino acids. V was shortened by 4 bases and J by 5 bases, with 21 bases between the two germline ends. Germline V gene lookup returns CDR1 SGDLS and CDR2 YYNGEE. The CDR3 region is CASSIGPDPSRETQYF. The CDR3 DNA reads TGTGCCAGCAGCATTGGACCGGACCCGAGTCGGGAGACCCAGTACTTC.

The genes are TRBV7-2 and TRBJ2-1, with D unclear. The V gene's germline CDR1 is SGHTA and CDR2 FQGNSA. The CDR3 spans 14 residues. V was pared by 1 base and J by 6 bases, with 10 bases between. CDR3 residues: CASSLGSPRNEQFF. The CDR3 DNA follows: TGTGCCAGCAGCTTAGGGAGCCCCCGCAATGAGCAGTTCTTC. Combining the CDR3 with reference TRBV7-2 and TRBJ2-1 gives the whole variable domain GAGVSQSPSNKVTEKGKDVELRCDPISGHTALYWYRQSLGQGLEFLIYFQGNSAPDKSGLPSDRFSAERTGGSVSTLTIQRTQQEDSAVYLCASSLGSPRNEQFFGPGTRLTVL.

The gene calls are TRBV12-3 or TRBV12-4 and TRBJ2-7; D perhaps matches TRBD2 (5 bases). Trimming took off 6 bases at V and 6 bases at J, with 15 bases between the two ends. This CDR3 has 13 residues. The CDR3 region is CASSPNGVGEQYF. CDR3 nucleotide sequence: TGTGCCAGCAGCCCTAACGGGGTCGGCGAGCAGTACTTC.

The chain joins TRBV27 to TRBJ2-1, with 10 bases lining up with TRBD2. J lost 2 bases, V lost 6 bases, and 1 base had no gene match. CDR1 and CDR2 from the germline V gene are MNHEY and SMNVEV (reference sequence). The CDR3 contains 14 residues. CDR3 nucleotides: TGTGCCAGCAGGAGCGGGGGGGCCTACAATGAGCAGTTCTTC. Translating it yields CASRSGGAYNEQFF.

This sequence joins TRBV7-2 and TRBJ2-5, with D possibly TRBD2 on 6 matching bases. Between the trimmed V and J ends, which lost 5 bases and 1 base, there was a span of 17 bases. The germline V gene encodes CDR1 SGHTA and CDR2 FQGNSA. There are 16 residues in the CDR3. In DNA form, the CDR3 reads TGTGCCAGCAGCCCTTCCATAGAGCGGGCCCAAGAGACCCAGTACTTC. Protein product: CASSPSIERAQETQYF.

The rearrangement joins TRBV14 to TRBJ2-5; the D is unclear. The CDR3 is made up of 15 amino acids. CDR1 is SGHDN and CDR2 is FVKESK in the germline V gene. V was pared by 2 bases and J by 9 bases, with 19 bases between. The CDR3 region is CASSQIRAPAEAQYF. Written as DNA, the CDR3 is TGTGCCAGCAGCCAAATACGCGCCCCGGCCGAGGCCCAGTACTTC.

CDR3 coding DNA: TGTGCCAGCAGTTCGAAACCGGGACAGTTCTTTTCTAATGAAAAACTGTTTTTT. Amino acid sequence: CASSSKPGQFFSNEKLFF. The chain links TRBV27 to TRBJ1-4; 7 nucleotides agree with TRBD1. V gave up 4 bases and J gave up 3 bases; unmatched junction bases: 14. Germline CDR1 MNHEY, CDR2 SMNVEV (reference sequence). This CDR3 region has 18 residues.